These T cell receptor beta chains were read from a single sample in a study of T cell responses to AZD1222 COVID-19 vaccine. The table came from immunoSEQ multiplex PCR; TCRdb's copy has only in-frame clones and leaves some out. The profile shows 140,000 or so clones, approximately 90% of them singletons. Material: peripheral blood, obtained 28 days after the second AZD1222 dose. The receptor set was obtained from an adult who received the AZD1222 COVID-19 vaccine. Both conserved end residues are part of each CDR3. The order of the fields is V gene, D gene, CDR3 length, J gene, clone size, CDR3 protein, CDR3 DNA. A D gene is named only where the DNA matches it firmly. Clone size is stated in some rows and not others, as once, few, many or a class when expanded.

V: TRBV19
D: TRBD1
length: 14
J: TRBJ2-7
size: NA
CDR3: CASSIRQGESEQYF
DNA: TGTGCCAGTAGTATTCGGCAGGGGGAGAGCGAGCAGTACTTC

V: TRBV3-1/TRBV3-2
D: NA
length: 13
J: TRBJ2-3
size: NA
CDR3: CASGGFSTDTQYF
DNA: TGTGCCAGCGGGGGCTTTAGCACAGATACGCAGTATTTT

V: TRBV11-2
D: NA
length: 14
J: TRBJ2-7
size: NA
CDR3: CASSPGTLGYEQYF
DNA: TGTGCCAGCAGCCCCGGGACTTTGGGGTACGAGCAGTACTTC

V: TRBV7-3
D: TRBD1
length: 15
J: TRBJ1-1
size: NA
CDR3: CASSSHPGQGSEAFF
DNA: TGTGCCAGCAGCTCCCATCCGGGACAGGGGTCTGAAGCTTTCTTT

V: TRBV10-3
D: NA
length: 15
J: TRBJ2-2
size: NA
CDR3: CAISESAGNTGELFF
DNA: TGTGCCATCAGTGAGTCGGCAGGGAACACCGGGGAGCTGTTTTTT

V: TRBV19
D: NA
length: 13
J: TRBJ2-1
size: NA
CDR3: CASTSTGYNEQFF
DNA: TGTGCCAGTACCTCGACAGGCTACAATGAGCAGTTCTTC

V: TRBV20-1
D: TRBD1
length: 13
J: TRBJ1-6
size: few
CDR3: CSASTTGDSPLHF
DNA: TGCAGTGCTAGTACGACAGGGGATTCACCCCTCCACTTT

V: TRBV6-4
D: TRBD1
length: 16
J: TRBJ2-6
size: NA
CDR3: CASSGTGSSGANVLTF
DNA: TGTGCCAGCAGTGGGACAGGCAGCTCTGGGGCCAACGTCCTGACTTTC

V: TRBV6-6
D: NA
length: 15
J: TRBJ2-4
size: NA
CDR3: CASSSERVAKNIQYF
DNA: TGTGCCAGCAGTTCCGAAAGGGTAGCCAAAAACATTCAGTACTTC

V: TRBV30
D: TRBD1
length: 14
J: TRBJ1-2
size: NA
CDR3: CAWSRGPGDYGYTF
DNA: TGTGCCTGGAGTAGGGGGCCTGGAGACTATGGCTACACCTTC

V: TRBV19
D: NA
length: 15
J: TRBJ1-2
size: NA
CDR3: CASTIWALENYGYTF
DNA: TGTGCCAGTACCATCTGGGCCCTCGAGAACTATGGCTACACCTTC

V: TRBV24-1
D: TRBD1
length: 17
J: TRBJ2-3
size: NA
CDR3: CATSDSTGVISTDTQYF
DNA: TGTGCCACCAGTGATTCGACAGGGGTCATCAGCACAGATACGCAGTATTTT

V: TRBV7-3
D: NA
length: 15
J: TRBJ1-1
size: NA
CDR3: CASSPDKGGPTEAFF
DNA: TGTGCCAGCAGCCCGGACAAGGGGGGACCCACTGAAGCTTTCTTT

V: TRBV9
D: NA
length: 14
J: TRBJ1-4
size: once
CDR3: CASSFRGANEKLFF
DNA: TGTGCCAGCAGTTTTAGAGGGGCTAATGAAAAACTGTTTTTT

V: TRBV29-1
D: TRBD1
length: 13
J: TRBJ2-7
size: NA
CDR3: CSVEGQGGYEQYF
DNA: TGCAGCGTTGAAGGACAGGGGGGGTACGAGCAGTACTTC

V: TRBV19
D: NA
length: 13
J: TRBJ1-5
size: NA
CDR3: CASSWRGNQPQHF
DNA: TGTGCCAGTAGTTGGCGGGGCAATCAGCCCCAGCATTTT

V: TRBV11-2
D: NA
length: 14
J: TRBJ1-1
size: NA
CDR3: CASSPLGPGTEAFF
DNA: TGTGCCAGCAGCCCTCTCGGACCGGGGACTGAAGCTTTCTTT

V: TRBV6-1
D: NA
length: 14
J: TRBJ1-1
size: NA
CDR3: CASSEWAQNTEAFF
DNA: TGTGCCAGCAGTGAATGGGCCCAGAACACTGAAGCTTTCTTT

V: TRBV6-5
D: NA
length: 14
J: TRBJ1-1
size: NA
CDR3: CASSLAGVNTEAFF
DNA: TGTGCCAGCAGCCTGGCGGGGGTGAACACTGAAGCTTTCTTT

V: TRBV2
D: NA
length: 16
J: TRBJ1-3
size: NA
CDR3: CATERGDTFSGNTIYF
DNA: TGTGCCACGGAAAGGGGGGACACCTTCTCTGGAAACACCATATATTTT

V: TRBV6-5
D: NA
length: 15
J: TRBJ1-3
size: NA
CDR3: CASSYSEGTGNTIYF
DNA: TGTGCCAGCAGTTACTCGGAAGGGACTGGAAACACCATATATTTT

V: TRBV11-2
D: TRBD1
length: 14
J: TRBJ1-1
size: NA
CDR3: CASSPTGAPTEAFF
DNA: TGTGCCAGCAGCCCCACAGGGGCGCCCACTGAAGCTTTCTTT

V: TRBV6-5
D: NA
length: 12
J: TRBJ1-3
size: NA
CDR3: CASSPVGNTIYF
DNA: TGTGCCAGCAGCCCGGTTGGAAACACCATATATTTT

V: TRBV7-9
D: TRBD1
length: 13
J: TRBJ1-1
size: NA
CDR3: CASSRQGGTEAFF
DNA: TGTGCCAGCAGCCGACAGGGAGGGACTGAAGCTTTCTTT

V: TRBV27
D: NA
length: 13
J: TRBJ1-2
size: NA
CDR3: CASSLIGRGGYTF
DNA: TGTGCCAGCAGTTTGATCGGCAGAGGAGGCTACACCTTC

V: TRBV28
D: NA
length: 12
J: TRBJ1-2
size: NA
CDR3: CASGIRGYGYTF
DNA: TGTGCCAGCGGAATCCGGGGCTATGGCTACACCTTC

V: TRBV6-5
D: TRBD1
length: 16
J: TRBJ2-5
size: NA
CDR3: CASSYTETGKQETQYF
DNA: TGTGCCAGCAGTTACACAGAGACAGGGAAACAAGAGACCCAGTACTTC

V: TRBV11-2
D: NA
length: 14
J: TRBJ2-1
size: once
CDR3: CASSFRDTYNEQFF
DNA: TGTGCCAGCAGCTTCCGGGACACCTACAATGAGCAGTTCTTC

V: TRBV9
D: NA
length: 16
J: TRBJ2-1
size: few
CDR3: CASSLRLAGRGNEQFF
DNA: TGTGCCAGCAGCCTACGGTTGGCGGGCAGGGGCAATGAGCAGTTCTTC

V: TRBV6-1
D: TRBD2
length: 17
J: TRBJ2-5
size: NA
CDR3: CASSGGGLEASRKTQYF
DNA: TGTGCCAGCAGTGGCGGGGGACTGGAAGCAAGTAGAAAGACCCAGTACTTC

V: TRBV9
D: NA
length: 13
J: TRBJ1-3
size: NA
CDR3: CASSAPGRNTIYF
DNA: TGTGCCAGCAGCGCCCCCGGGAGAAACACCATATATTTT

V: TRBV9
D: TRBD1
length: 12
J: TRBJ2-7
size: NA
CDR3: CASSGQGYEQYF
DNA: TGTGCCAGCAGCGGACAGGGTTACGAGCAGTACTTC

V: TRBV5-1
D: TRBD2
length: 15
J: TRBJ2-1
size: few
CDR3: CASSPGLAFGNEQFF
DNA: TGCGCCAGCAGCCCCGGACTAGCCTTTGGAAATGAGCAGTTCTTC

V: TRBV7-6
D: NA
length: 16
J: TRBJ2-3
size: NA
CDR3: CASSLVAGPGPDTQYF
DNA: TGTGCCAGCAGCTTAGTTGCGGGACCTGGCCCAGATACGCAGTATTTT

V: TRBV11-2
D: TRBD1
length: 20
J: TRBJ1-3
size: NA
CDR3: CASSLDLPGTGVFGRNTIYF
DNA: TGTGCCAGCAGCTTAGATCTTCCCGGGACAGGGGTCTTTGGTCGAAACACCATATATTTT

V: TRBV7-9
D: NA
length: 13
J: TRBJ2-5
size: NA
CDR3: CASSLEGDGTQYF
DNA: TGTGCCAGCAGCTTAGAGGGGGATGGGACCCAGTACTTC

V: TRBV7-9
D: NA
length: 15
J: TRBJ1-1
size: once
CDR3: CASSFNQAGNTEAFF
DNA: TGTGCCAGCAGCTTTAATCAAGCAGGTAACACTGAAGCTTTCTTT

V: TRBV29-1
D: NA
length: 15
J: TRBJ2-6
size: NA
CDR3: CSVDRGGSGANVLTF
DNA: TGCAGCGTTGACAGGGGGGGTTCTGGGGCCAACGTCCTGACTTTC

V: TRBV5-1
D: NA
length: 15
J: TRBJ2-1
size: NA
CDR3: CASTLGGERNNEQFF
DNA: TGCGCCAGCACCCTTGGAGGGGAGCGAAACAATGAGCAGTTCTTC

V: TRBV3-1/TRBV3-2
D: TRBD1
length: 17
J: TRBJ1-5
size: NA
CDR3: CASSQTGTGFYNQPQHF
DNA: TGTGCCAGCAGCCAAACCGGGACAGGGTTTTACAATCAGCCCCAGCATTTT

V: TRBV9
D: NA
length: 15
J: TRBJ2-7
size: NA
CDR3: CASSVATGDTYEQYF
DNA: TGTGCCAGCAGCGTAGCTACAGGAGACACCTACGAGCAGTACTTC

V: TRBV5-1
D: NA
length: 15
J: TRBJ1-3
size: NA
CDR3: CASSLGVSSGNTIYF
DNA: TGCGCCAGCAGCTTGGGCGTGAGCTCTGGAAACACCATATATTTT

V: TRBV7-2
D: TRBD1
length: 14
J: TRBJ1-2
size: NA
CDR3: CASSSDRASYGYTF
DNA: TGTGCCAGCAGCTCGGACAGGGCATCCTATGGCTACACCTTC

V: TRBV11-3
D: TRBD2
length: 17
J: TRBJ2-1
size: NA
CDR3: CASSLEPGLARVNEQFF
DNA: TGTGCCAGCAGCTTAGAGCCGGGACTAGCGAGGGTCAATGAGCAGTTCTTC

V: TRBV19
D: NA
length: 14
J: TRBJ2-5
size: NA
CDR3: CASSTSLAHKTQYF
DNA: TGTGCCAGTAGTACATCACTAGCCCACAAGACCCAGTACTTC

V: TRBV6-5
D: NA
length: 14
J: TRBJ1-2
size: NA
CDR3: CASTSRRGPYGYTF
DNA: TGTGCCAGCACTTCGCGGCGAGGGCCCTATGGCTACACCTTC

V: TRBV18
D: TRBD1
length: 14
J: TRBJ1-1
size: NA
CDR3: CASSPGTENTEAFF
DNA: TGTGCCAGCTCACCAGGGACAGAGAACACTGAAGCTTTCTTT

V: TRBV29-1
D: NA
length: 9
J: TRBJ1-2
size: NA
CDR3: CSGGDGYTF
DNA: TGCAGCGGCGGAGATGGCTACACCTTC

V: TRBV2
D: NA
length: 14
J: TRBJ2-1
size: NA
CDR3: CASSEFLSRNEQFF
DNA: TGTGCCAGCAGTGAATTCCTCTCGAGGAATGAGCAGTTCTTC

V: TRBV27
D: NA
length: 17
J: TRBJ1-2
size: NA
CDR3: CASSLNTGTLGGYGYTF
DNA: TGTGCCAGCAGTTTAAATACCGGGACTCTGGGTGGGTATGGCTACACCTTC